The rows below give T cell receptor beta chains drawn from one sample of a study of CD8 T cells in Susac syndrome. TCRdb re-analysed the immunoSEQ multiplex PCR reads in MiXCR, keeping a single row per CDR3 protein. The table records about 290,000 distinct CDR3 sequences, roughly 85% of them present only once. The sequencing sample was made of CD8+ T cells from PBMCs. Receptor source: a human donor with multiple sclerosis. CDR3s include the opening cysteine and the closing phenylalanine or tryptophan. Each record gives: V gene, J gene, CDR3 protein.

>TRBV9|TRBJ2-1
CASSAGLAEYNEQFF
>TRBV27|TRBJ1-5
CASSHDRANQPQHF
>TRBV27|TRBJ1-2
CASSHSPTNYGYTF
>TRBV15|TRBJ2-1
CATMESGNGGEQFF
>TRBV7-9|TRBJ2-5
CASSLTGGGRQETQYF
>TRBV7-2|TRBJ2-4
CASSLPGLAENIQYF
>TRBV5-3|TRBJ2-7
CARSLGLLSYEQYF
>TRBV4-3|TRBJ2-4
CASSQGLARARGGLKNIQYF
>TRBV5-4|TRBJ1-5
CASSLTGANNQPQHF
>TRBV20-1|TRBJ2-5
CSASGGIVRETQYF
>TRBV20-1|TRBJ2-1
CSARGQGLAGVYEQFF
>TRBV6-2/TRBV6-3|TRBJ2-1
CASRDRNYNEQFF
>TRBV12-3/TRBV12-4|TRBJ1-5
CASSTGSGSNQPQHF
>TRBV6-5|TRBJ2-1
CASSPRGLANEQFF
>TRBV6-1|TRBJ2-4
CASMATSGRTLKNIQYF